One T cell receptor beta chain is described in this entry. Its cognate antigen is unknown. Treatment denoted: 15 to 20 received Ad26.COV2.S at low or high dose, single or two shots; roughly five received placebo; per-sample allocation not given. Following the first vaccine or placebo injection, samples were taken on day 63. Its platform was an Ad26 vector, and its expressed antigen was Wuhan-strain SARS-CoV-2 spike. The data were taken from a study of Ad26.COV2.S vaccination and SARS-CoV-2 variants. Study-wide context: This donor came from the COV1001 trial of Ad26.COV2.S. Study results and limitations: In vaccinated individuals, spike-specific CD8+ and CD4+ T cell responses reportedly displayed substantial breadth. Recipients of either vaccine or placebo displayed similar breadth of non-spike TCRs.

Germline assignment: CDR1 LNHDA and CDR2 SQIVND (reference sequence). V lost 7 bases to trimming and J lost 1 base; unmatched junction nucleotides: 4. CDR3 length equals 15 residues. Generated by immunoSEQ multiplex PCR, the TCRdb table keeps only in-frame clones and is missing some. The sample consists of about 350,000 clones, approximately 85% of them appearing once. This chain joins TRBV19 and TRBJ1-3; 10 bases align to TRBD1. This specimen consisted of peripheral blood, obtained in a trial of Ad26.COV2.S vaccine versus placebo. This clonotype was obtained from a person aged 18-60 years who received the Ad26.COV2.S COVID-19 vaccine or a placebo. The CDR3 loop reads CASMRDRGSGNTIYF. CDR3 in DNA: TGTGCCAGTATGCGGGACAGGGGATCTGGAAACACCATATATTTT.